Listed below are T cell receptor beta chains from one sample, sequenced in a study of Ad26.COV2.S vaccination and SARS-CoV-2 variants. Method: immunoSEQ multiplex PCR; TCRdb's copy keeps in-frame clones and lacks some. The table includes roughly 500,000 clones, around 90% detected once. The sequencing here drew on peripheral blood, taken in a trial of Ad26.COV2.S vaccine versus placebo. These receptors came from a person between 18 and 65 years old who received the Ad26.COV2.S COVID-19 vaccine or a placebo. Both conserved end residues are part of each CDR3.

>TRBV27|TRBJ2-7
CASSFSRGGEQYF
>TRBV7-6|TRBJ2-7
CASSSGLAGTSTEQYF
>TRBV29-1|TRBJ1-2
CSVDGSRWYGYTF
>TRBV24-1|TRBJ2-1
CATSDKPGLPNRGEQFF
>TRBV5-4|TRBJ2-7
CASSLGLAGGEQYF
>TRBV7-9|TRBJ2-1
CASSSLNEQFF
>TRBV5-1|TRBJ1-3
CASSLPLDSGNTIYF
>TRBV7-8|TRBJ2-3
CASSLTELAAKDTQYF
>TRBV30|TRBJ1-4
CAWSVGGRGEEKLFF
>TRBV19|TRBJ1-1
CASGNTEGRGSNTEAFF
>TRBV2|TRBJ2-6
CASSVRGSGANVLTF